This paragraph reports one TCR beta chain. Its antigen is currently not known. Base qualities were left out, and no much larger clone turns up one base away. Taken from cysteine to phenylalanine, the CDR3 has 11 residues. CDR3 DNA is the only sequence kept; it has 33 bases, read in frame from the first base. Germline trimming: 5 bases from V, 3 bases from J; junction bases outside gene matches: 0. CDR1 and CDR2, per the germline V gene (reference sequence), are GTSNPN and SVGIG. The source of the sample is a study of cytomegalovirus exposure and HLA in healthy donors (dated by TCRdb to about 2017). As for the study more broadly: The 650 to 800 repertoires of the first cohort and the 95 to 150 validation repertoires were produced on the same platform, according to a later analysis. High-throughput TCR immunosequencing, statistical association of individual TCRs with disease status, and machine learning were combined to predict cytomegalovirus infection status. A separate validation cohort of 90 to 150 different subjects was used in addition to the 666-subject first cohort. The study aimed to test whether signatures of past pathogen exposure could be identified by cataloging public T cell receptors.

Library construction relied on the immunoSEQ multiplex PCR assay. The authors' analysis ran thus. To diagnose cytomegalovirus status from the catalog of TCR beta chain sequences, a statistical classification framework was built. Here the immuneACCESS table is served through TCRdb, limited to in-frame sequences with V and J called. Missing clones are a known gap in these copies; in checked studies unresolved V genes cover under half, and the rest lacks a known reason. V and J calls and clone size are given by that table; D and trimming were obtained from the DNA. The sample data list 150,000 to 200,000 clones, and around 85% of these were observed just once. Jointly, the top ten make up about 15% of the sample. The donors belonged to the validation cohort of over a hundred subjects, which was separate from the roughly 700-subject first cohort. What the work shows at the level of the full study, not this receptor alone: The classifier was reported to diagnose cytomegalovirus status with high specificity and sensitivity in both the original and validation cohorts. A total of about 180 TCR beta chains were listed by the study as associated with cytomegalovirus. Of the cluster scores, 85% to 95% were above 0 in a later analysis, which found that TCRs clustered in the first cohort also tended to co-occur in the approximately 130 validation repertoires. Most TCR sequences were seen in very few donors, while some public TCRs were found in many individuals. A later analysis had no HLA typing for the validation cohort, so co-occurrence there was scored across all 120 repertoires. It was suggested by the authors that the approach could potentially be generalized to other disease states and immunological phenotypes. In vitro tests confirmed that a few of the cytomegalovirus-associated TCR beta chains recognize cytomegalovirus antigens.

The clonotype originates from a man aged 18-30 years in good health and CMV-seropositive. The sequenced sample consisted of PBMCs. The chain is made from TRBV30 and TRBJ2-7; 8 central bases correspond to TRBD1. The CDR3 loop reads CAWGQGYEQYF. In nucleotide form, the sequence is TGTGCCTGGGGACAGGGCTACGAGCAGTACTTC.